The present entry profiles one TCR beta chain with its context. Antigen: not known. Regarding time point: week 5, during vaccination. Vaccinated patients received 300 ug of mutant IDH1 20-mer peptide per dose, with topical imiquimod. The data are from a study of a mutant IDH1 vaccine in newly diagnosed glioma. The CDR3 consists of 13 residues. Trimming removed 11 bases from V and 1 base from J, with 13 bases in between. Germline V gene sequence: CDR1 SGHTA, CDR2 FQGNSA. Some clones are missing from TCRdb's copy, which holds only in-frame ones; the method was immunoSEQ multiplex PCR. The repertoire includes about 29,000 clones, 87% of them detected once, and 3% to 4% sits in the top ten.

This receptor was taken from a woman between 40 and 55 years old with glioma. Some clones in this sample may be carry-over from other donors' samples. This chain connects TRBV7-2 to TRBJ2-3; the D gene is possibly TRBD2 (5 bases). Sequences were derived from peripheral blood mononuclear cells (PBMCs), sampled from a glioma patient whose treatment included an IDH1 peptide vaccine. CDR3 DNA: TGTGCCCGCGGCGGGTGGGGCACAGATACGCAGTATTTT. Amino acids: CARGGWGTDTQYF.